This T cell receptor beta chain stems from a study of blood T cell repertoires in COVID-19. Generated by immunoSEQ multiplex PCR, the TCRdb table keeps only in-frame clones and is missing some. The table lists 450,000 or so clones, 85% to 90% of them singletons. Between the trimmed V and J ends, which lost 3 bases and 4 bases, there was a span of 13 bases. CDR1 and CDR2 from the germline V gene are SGHDN and FVKESK. This CDR3 spans 16 amino acids. Recruited during active infection, patients (from Seattle) were subsequently followed longitudinally. Sequenced material: peripheral blood. This chain connects TRBV14 to TRBJ2-6; D possibly corresponds to TRBD1 (6 bases). The sequence was obtained from a man aged 18 to 30 with COVID-19, enrolled during active disease. The CDR3 protein is CASSQETGRGANVLTF. CDR3 bases: TGTGCCAGCAGCCAGGAAACAGGGAGAGGGGCCAACGTCCTGACTTTC.